This TCR beta chain originates from a study of T cell repertoires in cytomegalovirus infection. Turning to the study itself: Indications came from public TCR beta signatures; they pointed to CMV infection and to a matching HLA type.

This clonotype was seen a handful of times. Antigen: not known. Study outcomes and limitations: Identification of carriers of CMV plus the relevant HLA was achieved through cumulative public TCR beta family frequency. HLA-C-restricted TCR beta clonotypes specific for CMV led the ex vivo response.

V shed 1 base and J shed 4 bases, with 17 bases lying between them. The CDR3 runs 16 residues. Looked up from germline, CDR1 is SGHRS and CDR2 is YFSETQ. One entry per CDR3 protein results from TCRdb running MiXCR on the reads. The table lists roughly 320,000 distinct CDR3 sequences, more than 8% of them singletons. This rearrangement joins TRBV5-1 to TRBJ2-5; weak D call: TRBD1 (6 bases). Input material: PBMCs. This receptor was identified in a human donor in good health (CMV status not recorded). Some clones in this sample may be carry-over from other donors' samples. The CDR3 nucleotides are TGCGCCAGCAGCTTGACAGCAGGGCTCAGGGGAGAGACCCAGTACTTC. Translating it yields CASSLTAGLRGETQYF.